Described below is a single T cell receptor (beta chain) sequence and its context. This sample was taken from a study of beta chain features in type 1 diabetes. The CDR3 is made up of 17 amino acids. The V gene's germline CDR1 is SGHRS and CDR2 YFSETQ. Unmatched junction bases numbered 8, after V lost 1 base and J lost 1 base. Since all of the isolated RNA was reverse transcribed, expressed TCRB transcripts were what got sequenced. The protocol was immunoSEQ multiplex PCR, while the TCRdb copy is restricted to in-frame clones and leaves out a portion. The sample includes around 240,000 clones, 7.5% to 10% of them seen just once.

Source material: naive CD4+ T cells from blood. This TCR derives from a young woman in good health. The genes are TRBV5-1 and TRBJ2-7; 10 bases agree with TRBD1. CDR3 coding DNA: TGCGCCAGCAGCTTGTCGTCCGGGACAGGGGTTTCCTACGAGCAGTACTTC. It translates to CASSLSSGTGVSYEQYF.